Each of the 6 T cell receptor beta chains below was sequenced from the same sample in a study of T cell responses to AZD1222 COVID-19 vaccine. Measured with immunoSEQ multiplex PCR; TCRdb has only the in-frame clones, and not every one. The repertoire holds roughly 130,000 clones, with about 94% as singletons. Specimen: peripheral blood, collected 28 days after the second AZD1222 dose. These receptors all come from an adult who received the AZD1222 COVID-19 vaccine.

The rearrangement uses TRBV7-2 and TRBJ1-2; D remains unclear. Germline CDR1 is SGHTA and CDR2 is FQGNSA. CDR3 length: 14 residues. Trimming cost V 2 bases and J 7 bases, with 14 bases left between them. The CDR3: CASSLRSSTLGYTF. CDR3 DNA sequence: TGTGCCAGCAGCTTACGATCATCGACTCTTGGCTACACCTTC.

The chain recombines TRBV10-3 with TRBJ2-7; D is tentatively TRBD1 or TRBD2 (5 bases each). CDR1 and CDR2 from the germline V gene are ENHRY and SYGVKD. Deletions cut 10 bases from V and 8 bases from J, with 21 bases between. This CDR3 has 13 residues. The CDR3 DNA reads TGTGCCACCAGGGCCGGGGAAGATGGGAAGCAGTACTTC. Protein sequence: CATRAGEDGKQYF.

For the CDR3, the DNA is TGTGCCAGCAGCGTATCCCCATTAGCCAGCACCTATGGCTACACCTTC. This codes for CASSVSPLASTYGYTF. This chain joins TRBV9 and TRBJ1-2; D is unresolved. The CDR3 covers 16 residues. Germline CDR1 SGDLS, CDR2 YYNGEE. Trimming left V 1 base short and J 4 bases short, with 17 bases between.

In its sample, this clone was seen once. The chain uses TRBV18 and TRBJ2-7, with TRBD2 identical over 7 bases. The ends lost 3 bases at V and 0 bases at J; junction bases unmatched: 11. The CDR3 consists of 17 residues. The germline CDR1 and CDR2 sequences are KGHSH and LQKENI. The CDR3 sequence: CASSPPETSPSSYEQYF. The CDR3 DNA reads TGTGCCAGCTCACCCCCCGAGACTAGCCCGAGCTCCTACGAGCAGTACTTC.

A single count supports this clone. V is TRBV4-3 and J is TRBJ2-2; tentative D call: TRBD1 (6 bases). The CDR3 contains 14 residues. Germline-derived CDR1 and CDR2 are LGHNA and YSLEER. Trimming removed 4 bases from V and 7 bases from J, with 13 bases in between. This CDR3 reads CASSREGGFGELFF. The DNA for the CDR3 is TGCGCCAGCAGCCGAGAAGGGGGTTTCGGGGAGCTGTTTTTT.

The gene calls are TRBV12-5 and TRBJ1-5; D gene uncertain. Looked up from germline, CDR1 is LGHNT and CDR2 is FRNRAP. CDR3 length equals 15 residues. V was cut by 2 bases and J by 3 bases, with 11 bases left in between. DNA for the CDR3: TGTGCTAGTGGTTTGATTTACAGCAACAATCAGCCCCAGCATTTT. Its protein is CASGLIYSNNQPQHF. The full variable domain, its missing parts supplied by reference TRBV12-5 and TRBJ1-5, is DARVTQTPRHKVTEMGQEVTMRCQPILGHNTVFWYRQTMMQGLELLAYFRNRAPLDDSGMPKDRFSAEMPDATLATLKIQPSEPRDSAVYFCASGLIYSNNQPQHFGDGTRLSIL.